One and the same sample provided the 19 T cell receptor beta chains below, sequenced in a study of T-cell reconstitution after alpha-beta-depleted transplantation in children. Construction of the TCRbeta library involved unique molecular identifiers. TCRdb used MiXCR to reprocess the PCR reads, holding one entry per CDR3 protein. In the table there are 780,000 or so distinct CDR3 sequences, roughly 15% of which are singletons. Specimen: PBMCs, mostly from graft donor cells, collected 360 days after TCRalphabeta/CD19-depleted stem cell transplant. Receptor source: a male patient younger than 18 who had a stem cell transplant for acute lymphoblastic leukemia, so the T cells may come from the graft donor.

This clonotype was counted between two and nine times. The V call is TRBV12-3 or TRBV12-4, the J call TRBJ2-3; D is undetermined. The V end was cut by 5 bases, the J end by 5 bases, with 20 bases between. The CDR3 contains 16 residues. The CDR3 loop reads CASSQPRTASGDTQYF. In DNA, the CDR3 is TGTGCCAGCAGTCAACCGCGGACCGCTTCGGGAGATACGCAGTATTTT.

The chain couples TRBV5-1 to TRBJ2-3; D call uncertain. Germline CDR1 reads SGHRS; CDR2 reads YFSETQ. The V gene lost 0 bases and the J gene lost 2 bases, with 10 bases spanning the gap. The CDR3 sequence is 15 residues long. CDR3 nucleotide sequence: TGCGCCAGCAGCTTGGCGGGTTACTACACAGATACGCAGTATTTT. This encodes CASSLAGYYTDTQYF.

This clonotype has more than one count but fewer than ten. The DNA for the CDR3 is TGTGCCAGCAGCTTAAGGTTCAAAGAGACCCAGTACTTC. This translates into CASSLRFKETQYF. The gene calls are TRBV7-6 and TRBJ2-5; D ambiguous. The CDR3 covers 13 residues. Trimming took 2 bases from V and 3 from J, leaving 7 bases between them. Germline assignment: CDR1 SGHVS and CDR2 FNYEAQ.

About this clonotype itself: A read error may be the cause here, since a much bigger clone is one base away. This sequence joins TRBV5-1 and TRBJ2-5, with 13 bases aligning to TRBD2. Germline V gene lookup returns CDR1 SGHRS and CDR2 YFSETQ. The CDR3 has 16 amino acids. The CDR3: CAGSSTSGRALETQYF. In DNA, the CDR3 is TGCGCCGGCAGCTCAACTAGCGGGAGGGCTTTGGAGACCCAGTACTTC. Full variable domain (outside the CDR3, taken from reference TRBV5-1 and TRBJ2-5): KAGVTQTPRYLIKTRGQQVTLSCSPISGHRSVSWYQQTPGQGLQFLFEYFSETQRNKGNFPGRFSGRQFSNSRSEMNVSTLELGDSALYLCAGSSTSGRALETQYFGPGTRLLVL.

This clonotype was recorded a few times. The chain employs TRBV7-6 and TRBJ2-3, with D tentatively TRBD2 (5 bases). The CDR3 is made up of 16 amino acids. Trimming cost V 5 bases and J 0 bases, with 15 bases left between them. Germline-derived CDR1 and CDR2 are SGHVS and FNYEAQ. CDR3 DNA sequence: TGTGCCAGCAGCCTCCATCCGGCGGGTAGCACAGATACGCAGTATTTT. Translation: CASSLHPAGSTDTQYF.

The chain is built from TRBV27 and TRBJ2-3; 8 bases are shared with TRBD1. The germline V gene has CDR1 MNHEY and CDR2 SMNVEV (reference sequence). The CDR3 loop spans 14 amino acids. V dropped 5 bases and J dropped 6; count of bases not matched to a gene: 7. CDR3 residues: CASSTQGGFDTQYF. For the CDR3, the DNA is TGTGCCAGCAGTACACAGGGGGGATTTGATACGCAGTATTTT.

This clonotype appeared a few times. The rearrangement uses TRBV7-2 and TRBJ2-5, with 9 bases matching TRBD2. Germline lookup yields CDR1 SGHTA and CDR2 FQGNSA. The CDR3 extends over 14 amino acids. V shed 3 bases, J shed 6 bases, and the junction held 5 bases outside the gene matches. CDR3 amino acids: CASSFAGGLKTQYF. In DNA, the CDR3 is TGTGCCAGCAGCTTCGCGGGAGGGCTAAAGACCCAGTACTTC.

This clonotype was found a few times. The chain uses TRBV30 and TRBJ1-5; D remains unclear. The V gene lost 4 bases and the J gene lost 7 bases, with 11 bases spanning the gap. CDR1 and CDR2 (germline): GTSNPN, SVGIG (reference sequence). CDR3 length equals 12 residues. The CDR3 sequence: CAWNRGSQPQHF. CDR3 DNA: TGTGCCTGGAATCGGGGTAGCCAGCCCCAGCATTTT.

The chain carries TRBV20-1 and TRBJ1-1; tentative D call: TRBD1 (6 bases). The V end lost 6 bases, the J end lost 2 bases, and 16 bases lay between the germline ends. The CDR3 totals 14 residues. Germline loops: CDR1 DFQATT, CDR2 SNEGSKA (reference sequence). The CDR3 is CSAPTTGHNTEAFF. Here the CDR3 DNA reads TGCAGTGCCCCGACCACAGGGCATAACACTGAAGCTTTCTTT.

This clonotype was picked up many times. The chain uses TRBV7-9 and TRBJ1-1; D is perhaps TRBD1 (5 bases). The CDR3 extends over 14 amino acids. Germline V gene sequence: CDR1 SEHNR, CDR2 FQNEAQ (reference sequence). V was pared by 5 bases and J by 0 bases, with 10 bases between. The CDR3 spells CASSPGPMNTEAFF. CDR3 in DNA: TGTGCCAGCAGCCCGGGACCGATGAACACTGAAGCTTTCTTT.

The chain recombines TRBV20-1 with TRBJ1-3; TRBD1 is a possible D gene (6 bases). CDR3 size: 17 residues. V was shortened by 0 bases and J by 0 bases, with 15 bases between the two germline ends. Germline V gives CDR1 DFQATT, CDR2 SNEGSKA (reference sequence). Written as DNA, the CDR3 is TGCAGTGCTAGAGATACGGCAGGACAGAGCTCTGGAAACACCATATATTTT. This gives the protein CSARDTAGQSSGNTIYF.

The chain joins TRBV7-2 to TRBJ2-3; tentatively, D is TRBD1 or TRBD2 (5 bases each). Between the trimmed V and J ends, which lost 5 bases and 3 bases, there was a span of 12 bases. The CDR3 has 14 amino acids. The germline gives CDR1 SGHTA, CDR2 FQGNSA. The CDR3 DNA is TGTGCCAGCAGCCGGGACGGAATAACAGATACGCAGTATTTT. Its protein is CASSRDGITDTQYF.

The J gene is TRBJ2-1, the V gene TRBV18; no clear D gene. CDR3 length: 13 residues. Trimming removed 6 bases at V and 3 bases at J, with 9 bases between. CDR1 is KGHSH, CDR2 LQKENI, per germline. CDR3 in amino acids: CASSRLDYNEQFF. In DNA form, the CDR3 reads TGTGCCAGCTCCCGGCTAGACTACAATGAGCAGTTCTTC.

This clonotype was seen a few times. The rearrangement joins TRBV5-1 to TRBJ2-7, with D perhaps matching TRBD2 (6 bases). Germline CDR1 and CDR2: SGHRS and YFSETQ. The CDR3 contains 13 residues. The V end was cut by 0 bases, the J end by 5 bases, with 9 bases between. The CDR3 sequence is CASSLELADEQYF. CDR3 nucleotides: TGCGCCAGCAGCTTGGAATTAGCGGACGAGCAGTACTTC.

This clonotype was picked up a small number of times. V and J are TRBV7-2 and TRBJ2-2; 7 positions agree with TRBD2. This CDR3 has 15 residues. Per germline, CDR1 SGHTA and CDR2 FQGNSA. Trimming took 5 bases from V and 5 from J; bases not matched to a gene: 8. DNA of the CDR3: TGTGCCAGCAGCCCACGGGCGGGAGTTACCGGGGAGCTGTTTTTT. Translated: CASSPRAGVTGELFF.

The chain couples TRBV18 to TRBJ2-1; 8 bases fit TRBD1. The germline CDR1 and CDR2 sequences are KGHSH and LQKENI. The CDR3 extends over 13 amino acids. V was clipped by 3 bases and J by 8 bases; unmatched bases: 3. CDR3 residues: CASSPGTGYEQFF. CDR3 DNA: TGTGCCAGCTCACCTGGGACAGGCTATGAGCAGTTCTTC.

The chain employs TRBV15 and TRBJ2-7; D might be TRBD2 (5 bases). V was shortened by 0 bases and J by 7 bases, with 16 bases between the two germline ends. This CDR3 is 15 amino acids long. In germline, CDR1 is LNHNV, CDR2 YYDKDF (reference sequence). The CDR3 spells CATSRDRGRGREQYF. The CDR3 DNA reads as TGTGCCACCAGCAGAGATCGCGGGCGCGGCAGGGAGCAGTACTTC.

The J gene is TRBJ2-2, the V gene TRBV10-3; TRBD2 aligns across 8 bases. With 7 bases clipped from V and 2 bases from J, the junction kept 3 bases outside the gene matches. Germline V CDR1 and CDR2: ENHRY, SYGVKD. This CDR3 contains 14 residues. CDR3 amino acids: CAITGLANTGELFF. The CDR3 coding sequence is TGTGCCATCACCGGACTAGCAAACACCGGGGAGCTGTTTTTT.

This sequence joins TRBV5-1 and TRBJ2-1; tentatively, D is TRBD1 or TRBD2 (5 bases each). Trimming took off 0 bases at V and 0 bases at J, with 16 bases between the two ends. CDR3 length equals 18 residues. CDR1 is SGHRS, CDR2 YFSETQ, per germline. CDR3 loop: CASSLGAWGRGSYNEQFF. CDR3 in DNA: TGCGCCAGCAGCTTGGGTGCTTGGGGACGCGGCTCCTACAATGAGCAGTTCTTC.